This T cell receptor (beta chain) stems from a study of T cells after posttransplantation cyclophosphamide listed by TCRdb under 2016. As for the study more broadly: The study tracked T cell repertoire reconstitution by TRB sequencing after myeloablative bone marrow transplantation using posttransplantation cyclophosphamide as GVHD prophylaxis. Public TRB sequences were compared against a database of over 3,000 sequences linked to responses to pathogens, tumor antigens, self-antigens and alloantigens. TRA and TRB clonality were tightly correlated in 9 or 10 samples, so subsequent TCR analyses focused on TRB only. Antigen receptor sequencing covered samples from a few dozen PTCy-treated patients and 15 to 20 of their related bone marrow donors. In 3 patients, TRB sequencing was also performed on up to 3 more blood samples taken 2 to 5.2 years after transplant, and in several patients, pretransplant blood was also TRB-sequenced. Blood from all 30 or so PTCy patients who had 1-year posttransplant specimens underwent TRB sequencing.

The paper as a whole reports these results and caveats: Across the roughly 40 patients, TRB clonality was highly associated with recipient CMV seropositivity and CMV reactivation, and diversity with PTCy was similar to that in the CNI/methotrexate controls. At 1-2 months, donor-recipient similarity was low but rose over the first year, and the later blood repertoires were often dominated by donor CD8+ memory clones. The TRB repertoires of T cells infiltrating skin or GI tract showed only limited overlap with the TRB repertoires of T cells in blood.

Genomic DNA was used for TRB sequencing, which was performed with the immunoSEQ assay at survey resolution or with the hsTCRB kit. In the source study's methods: The immunoSEQ software handled the initial read processing, while the LymphoSeq R package was used for the repertoire analyses. Clonality was calculated as 1 minus normalized Shannon entropy, and the Gini coefficient was also calculated for each TRB dataset. Phenotypes of unsorted samples were inferred by mapping TRB sequences from sorted subsets of the recipient or donor onto the same recipient's unsorted samples. TCRdb's version of the immuneACCESS table is confined to in-frame rearrangements and falls short of the full clone set. An unresolved V gene accounts for under half of the shortfall where checked; the remainder is of unknown origin. V and J calls and clone size are those listed in that table; D and trimming were worked out from the DNA. This sample holds more than 40,000 clones in total, without any singletons. The biggest ten clones account for 2% to 2.5% of the sample.

From a lookup of the germline V gene, CDR1 and CDR2 are MNHNS and SASEGT. The CDR3 runs 13 amino acids, cysteine and phenylalanine included. The only DNA kept is the CDR3, 39 bases in frame from the first base. V and J lose 8 bases and 1 base, and a span of 9 bases separates them. Related bone marrow donors provided peripheral blood samples on the day of marrow donation. Mononuclear cells from peripheral blood and bone marrow were separated by Ficoll-Hypaque density centrifugation and then cryopreserved. This clone was seen repeatedly, ten times or more. This clone's antigen is unknown. No much larger clone is present one base from it, and per-base qualities are unavailable.

The sequenced material came from PBMCs. The chain was built from TRBV6-1 and TRBJ1-5; TRBD1 is a possible D gene, resting on 5 matching bases. The TCR comes from a man aged 35 to 55 in good health, CMV-negative, and a related stem cell transplant donor. The CDR3 region has the sequence CASQGLSNQPQHF. The base sequence is TGTGCCAGCCAGGGCCTAAGCAATCAGCCCCAGCATTTT.